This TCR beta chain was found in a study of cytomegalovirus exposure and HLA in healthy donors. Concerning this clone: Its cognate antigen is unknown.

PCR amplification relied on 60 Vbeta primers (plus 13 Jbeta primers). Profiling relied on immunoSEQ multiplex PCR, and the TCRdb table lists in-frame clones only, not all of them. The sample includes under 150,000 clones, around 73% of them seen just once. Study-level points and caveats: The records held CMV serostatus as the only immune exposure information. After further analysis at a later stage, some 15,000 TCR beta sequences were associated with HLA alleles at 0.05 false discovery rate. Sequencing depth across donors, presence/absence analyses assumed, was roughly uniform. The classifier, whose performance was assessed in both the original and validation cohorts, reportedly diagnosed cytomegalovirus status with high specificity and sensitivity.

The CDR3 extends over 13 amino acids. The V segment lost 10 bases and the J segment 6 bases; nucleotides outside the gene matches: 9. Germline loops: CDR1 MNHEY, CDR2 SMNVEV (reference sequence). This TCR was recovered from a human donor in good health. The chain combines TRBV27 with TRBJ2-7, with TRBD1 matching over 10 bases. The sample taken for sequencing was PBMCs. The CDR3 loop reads CAIRGTGAGEQYF. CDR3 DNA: TGTGCCATTAGGGGGACAGGGGCTGGCGAGCAGTACTTC.